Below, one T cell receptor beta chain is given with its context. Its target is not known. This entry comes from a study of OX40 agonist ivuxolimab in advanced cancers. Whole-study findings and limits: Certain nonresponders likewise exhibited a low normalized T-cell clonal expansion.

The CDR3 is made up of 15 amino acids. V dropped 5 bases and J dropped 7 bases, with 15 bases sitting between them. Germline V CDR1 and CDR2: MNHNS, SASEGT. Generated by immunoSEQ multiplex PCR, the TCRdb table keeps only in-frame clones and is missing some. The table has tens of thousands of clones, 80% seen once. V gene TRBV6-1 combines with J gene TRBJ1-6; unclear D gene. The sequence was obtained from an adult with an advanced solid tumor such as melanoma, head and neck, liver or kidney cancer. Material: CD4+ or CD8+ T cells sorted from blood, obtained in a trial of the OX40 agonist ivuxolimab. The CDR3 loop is CASSPTGLLNSPLHF. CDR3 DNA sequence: TGTGCCAGCAGTCCGACCGGACTCCTAAATTCACCCCTCCACTTT.